This is a list of T cell receptor beta chains from one sample in a study of T cell responses to AZD1222 COVID-19 vaccine. Method: immunoSEQ multiplex PCR; TCRdb's copy keeps in-frame clones and lacks some. The sample includes about 50,000 clones, 70% to 90% seen only once; the top ten take around 15%. The material sequenced was peripheral blood, taken on day 0 of AZD1222 vaccination. Receptor source: an adult in good health. Both conserved end residues are part of each CDR3. The D gene is left open where the match is weak. Expanded clones get a size class; other rows say once, few or many, or leave the size out.

size	V	J	D	CDR3	DNA
NA	TRBV2	TRBJ2-4	NA	CASREPASLAKNIQYF	TGTGCCAGCAGGGAACCCGCATCGCTAGCCAAAAACATTCAGTACTTC
once	TRBV28	TRBJ2-7	TRBD1	CASSFANLDTGQNYEQYF	TGTGCCAGCAGTTTCGCGAATTTAGATACGGGACAGAACTACGAGCAGTACTTC
NA	TRBV3-1/TRBV3-2	TRBJ2-3	NA	CASSHAGAGSTDTQYF	TGTGCCAGCAGCCACGCAGGGGCCGGTAGCACAGATACGCAGTATTTT
medium-sized	TRBV11-2	TRBJ1-3	TRBD1	CASGQGATGNTIYF	TGTGCCAGCGGACAGGGGGCGACTGGAAACACCATATATTTT
NA	TRBV5-1	TRBJ2-2	TRBD1	CASSLTGGSVGELFF	TGCGCCAGCAGCCTCACAGGGGGATCGGTCGGGGAGCTGTTTTTT
NA	TRBV28	TRBJ1-1	TRBD1	CASGTPGGALAEAFF	TGTGCCAGCGGAACCCCAGGGGGCGCTCTGGCTGAAGCTTTCTTT
NA	TRBV7-3	TRBJ1-4	NA	CASSLTPGEKLFF	TGTGCCAGCAGCTTAACCCCGGGTGAAAAACTGTTTTTT
NA	TRBV25-1	TRBJ1-6	NA	CASSELRGDNSPLHF	TGTGCCAGCAGTGAGCTCAGGGGAGATAATTCACCCCTCCACTTT
once	TRBV2	TRBJ1-4	NA	CASRDPGSTNEKLFF	TGTGCCAGCAGGGACCCCGGATCGACTAATGAAAAACTGTTTTTT
few	TRBV19	TRBJ1-4	TRBD1	CASSTSTGPNEKLFF	TGTGCCAGTAGTACCTCGACAGGGCCAAATGAAAAACTGTTTTTT
NA	TRBV6-6	TRBJ1-3	NA	CASTPGPSRSGNTIYF	TGTGCCAGCACACCAGGGCCCTCACGCTCTGGAAACACCATATATTTT
few	TRBV27	TRBJ1-2	NA	CASSPRVNYGYTF	TGTGCCAGCAGTCCCCGTGTCAACTATGGCTACACCTTC
few	TRBV10-3	TRBJ2-2	TRBD1	CAIRDRGRGSNTGELFF	TGTGCCATCAGAGACAGGGGGCGAGGGTCGAACACCGGGGAGCTGTTTTTT
NA	TRBV2	TRBJ1-2	TRBD1	CASSYIGTGNGYTF	TGTGCCAGCAGTTATATTGGGACAGGGAACGGCTACACCTTC
NA	TRBV4-1	TRBJ2-3	TRBD2	CASSPGLAGAGEDTQYF	TGCGCCAGCAGCCCCGGACTAGCGGGGGCCGGGGAAGATACGCAGTATTTT
NA	TRBV7-2	TRBJ2-7	NA	CASSSEAEMSSYEQYF	TGTGCCAGCAGCTCTGAGGCAGAGATGAGCTCCTACGAGCAGTACTTC
NA	TRBV7-9	TRBJ2-7	TRBD1	CASSPRTGNEQYF	TGTGCCAGCAGCCCCCGGACAGGGAACGAGCAGTACTTC
NA	TRBV12-3/TRBV12-4	TRBJ2-2	NA	CASSFRGTGELFF	TGTGCCAGCAGTTTTAGGGGGACCGGGGAGCTGTTTTTT
NA	TRBV5-8	TRBJ1-3	NA	CASSLIRGYGNTIYF	TGTGCCAGCAGCTTGATCCGTGGATATGGAAACACCATATATTTT
NA	TRBV9	TRBJ1-5	NA	CASSTGRENQPQHF	TGTGCCAGCAGCACCGGGAGGGAAAATCAGCCCCAGCATTTT
NA	TRBV10-3	TRBJ2-1	NA	CAISELGWGSGEQFF	TGTGCCATCAGTGAATTGGGTTGGGGCAGTGGTGAGCAGTTCTTC
NA	TRBV11-3	TRBJ2-2	NA	CASSLRGPHTGELFF	TGTGCCAGCAGCTTACGGGGGCCCCACACCGGGGAGCTGTTTTTT
few	TRBV4-2	TRBJ1-2	TRBD1	CASSQGTGNIGYTF	TGTGCCAGCAGCCAAGGGACAGGGAACATTGGCTACACCTTC
NA	TRBV6-6	TRBJ2-3	NA	CASSPRLPSDTQYF	TGTGCCAGCAGTCCCCGGTTGCCTTCGGATACGCAGTATTTT
NA	TRBV3-1/TRBV3-2	TRBJ1-2	TRBD1	CASSRDRGTGYTF	TGTGCCAGCAGCCGGGACAGGGGCACTGGCTACACCTTC
NA	TRBV10-3	TRBJ2-5	NA	CAISERQGETQYF	TGTGCCATCAGTGAGCGGCAGGGAGAGACCCAGTACTTC
NA	TRBV5-8	TRBJ2-2	NA	CASSHIFSRGRNTGELFF	TGTGCCAGCAGCCACATCTTTAGTCGGGGAAGGAACACCGGGGAGCTGTTTTTT
NA	TRBV3-1/TRBV3-2	TRBJ1-2	NA	CASSQDRYGYTF	TGTGCCAGCAGCCAAGACCGATATGGCTACACCTTC
NA	TRBV21-1	TRBJ2-1	NA	CASSAFRLNKPYNEQFF	TGTGCCAGCAGCGCCTTCAGACTGAATAAACCTTACAATGAGCAGTTCTTC
NA	TRBV29-1	TRBJ2-2	NA	CSVVRDGELFF	TGCAGCGTTGTCAGGGACGGGGAGCTGTTTTTT
NA	TRBV19	TRBJ1-1	NA	CASRGGVVNTEAFF	TGTGCCAGTAGAGGCGGGGTTGTCAACACTGAAGCTTTCTTT
NA	TRBV7-2	TRBJ2-5	TRBD1	CASSSDRASKTQYF	TGTGCCAGCAGCTCCGACAGGGCGAGCAAGACCCAGTACTTC
NA	TRBV4-2	TRBJ2-3	TRBD2	CASSQRPSGGDTDTQYF	TGTGCCAGCAGCCAACGACCTAGCGGGGGGGACACAGATACGCAGTATTTT
NA	TRBV5-6	TRBJ1-5	TRBD1	CASSPGQGALGQPQHF	TGTGCCAGCAGCCCGGGACAGGGGGCCCTAGGGCAGCCCCAGCATTTT
NA	TRBV12-3/TRBV12-4	TRBJ2-2	NA	CASSLWPGELFF	TGTGCCAGCAGTTTATGGCCCGGGGAGCTGTTTTTT
NA	TRBV7-8	TRBJ1-5	NA	CASSRRPGGVGQPQHF	TGTGCCAGCAGCCGCCGACCGGGGGGGGTCGGTCAGCCCCAGCATTTT
once	TRBV27	TRBJ2-5	TRBD2	CASREGLTSGTQYF	TGTGCCAGCAGGGAGGGACTAACTTCAGGGACCCAGTACTTC
NA	TRBV6-6	TRBJ1-5	NA	CASSYSIGANQPQHF	TGTGCCAGCAGTTACTCGATAGGGGCCAATCAGCCCCAGCATTTT
NA	TRBV30	TRBJ1-4	NA	CAWSRTKGEKLFF	TGTGCCTGGAGTAGGACAAAGGGAGAAAAACTGTTTTTT
NA	TRBV30	TRBJ2-3	TRBD1	CAWRDTGGSTDTQYF	TGTGCCTGGAGGGATACAGGGGGGAGCACAGATACGCAGTATTTT
NA	TRBV3-1/TRBV3-2	TRBJ1-1	NA	CASSQGRDTEAFF	TGTGCCAGCAGCCAAGGTCGAGACACTGAAGCTTTCTTT
NA	TRBV15	TRBJ1-2	NA	CATSRDRGGQEGNGYTF	TGTGCCACCAGCAGAGATCGGGGGGGGCAAGAAGGAAACGGCTACACCTTC
NA	TRBV5-6	TRBJ2-7	TRBD1	CASSFGDSSYEQYF	TGTGCCAGCAGCTTTGGGGACAGCTCCTACGAGCAGTACTTC
NA	TRBV4-1	TRBJ1-4	TRBD1	CASSQVNRGMEKLFF	TGCGCCAGCAGCCAAGTGAACAGGGGTATGGAAAAACTGTTTTTT
NA	TRBV15	TRBJ2-2	TRBD1	CATSRVGPGTGGRTGELFF	TGTGCCACCAGCAGAGTCGGACCCGGGACAGGGGGACGGACCGGGGAGCTGTTTTTT
NA	TRBV11-1	TRBJ2-5	TRBD1	CASSPRTGQETQYF	TGTGCCAGCAGCCCTCGGACAGGGCAAGAGACCCAGTACTTC
NA	TRBV4-1	TRBJ2-7	TRBD1	CASSQDGTGSYEQYF	TGCGCCAGCAGCCAAGATGGGACAGGCTCCTACGAGCAGTACTTC
NA	TRBV5-4	TRBJ1-2	NA	CASSLAGFRFYTF	TGTGCCAGCAGCTTGGCCGGGTTTAGGTTCTACACCTTC
NA	TRBV7-9	TRBJ1-6	NA	CASSLGQDNSPLHF	TGTGCCAGCAGCTTAGGCCAAGATAATTCACCCCTCCACTTT
NA	TRBV18	TRBJ2-6	NA	CASSPNRGGANVLTF	TGTGCCAGCTCACCAAACCGAGGAGGGGCCAACGTCCTGACTTTC
NA	TRBV19	TRBJ1-1	TRBD1	CASSLLPGQGLTEAFF	TGTGCCAGTAGTCTACTCCCGGGACAGGGGCTCACTGAAGCTTTCTTT
NA	TRBV27	TRBJ1-5	NA	CASGDGGNQPQHF	TGTGCCAGCGGGGATGGGGGTAATCAGCCCCAGCATTTT
once	TRBV7-8	TRBJ1-2	TRBD1	CASSGQSGTGIVLGGYTF	TGTGCCAGCAGCGGACAATCCGGGACAGGGATCGTATTAGGCGGCTACACCTTC
NA	TRBV5-5	TRBJ2-7	TRBD1	CASSYAGTAFLYEQYF	TGTGCCAGCAGCTACGCCGGGACAGCCTTCCTATACGAGCAGTACTTC
NA	TRBV4-2	TRBJ2-7	NA	CASSQDLRYEQYF	TGTGCCAGCAGCCAAGATCTCCGCTACGAGCAGTACTTC
NA	TRBV10-3	TRBJ2-7	TRBD1	CAISEWDRAYEQYF	TGTGCCATCAGTGAGTGGGACAGAGCCTACGAGCAGTACTTC
NA	TRBV2	TRBJ1-5	TRBD1	CASSTRTGGDQPQHF	TGTGCCAGCAGTACCCGTACAGGGGGGGATCAGCCCCAGCATTTT
once	TRBV11-2	TRBJ1-2	NA	CASSLNQLYGYTF	TGTGCCAGCAGCTTGAATCAGCTTTATGGCTACACCTTC
NA	TRBV28	TRBJ1-6	TRBD1	CASSTWGTGGTTPLHF	TGTGCCAGCAGTACTTGGGGGACAGGGGGCACAACACCCCTCCACTTT